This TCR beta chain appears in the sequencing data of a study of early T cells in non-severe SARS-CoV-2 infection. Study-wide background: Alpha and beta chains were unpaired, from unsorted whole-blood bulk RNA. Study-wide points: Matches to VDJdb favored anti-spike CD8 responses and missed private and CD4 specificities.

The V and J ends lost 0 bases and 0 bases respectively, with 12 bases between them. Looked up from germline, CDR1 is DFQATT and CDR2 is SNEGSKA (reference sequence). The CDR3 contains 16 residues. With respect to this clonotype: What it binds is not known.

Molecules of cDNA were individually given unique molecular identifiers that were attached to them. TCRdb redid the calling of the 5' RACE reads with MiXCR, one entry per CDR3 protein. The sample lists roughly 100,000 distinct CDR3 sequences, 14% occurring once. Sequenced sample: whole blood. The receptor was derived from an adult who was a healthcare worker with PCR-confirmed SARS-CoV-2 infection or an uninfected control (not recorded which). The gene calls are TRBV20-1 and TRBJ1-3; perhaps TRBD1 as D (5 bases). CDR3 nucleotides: TGCAGTGCTAGAGATTTCGACAGAGACTCTGGAAACACCATATATTTT. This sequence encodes CSARDFDRDSGNTIYF.